This T cell receptor (beta chain) was recorded in a study of blood T cell repertoires in COVID-19. Turning to the study itself: Sites in the United States, Italy and Spain provided acute and convalescent COVID-19 samples. T cells, B-cell-depleted T cells, or PBMCs supplied cDNA or gDNA.

The CDR3 contains 17 residues. The trim removed 2 bases at V and 4 bases at J, leaving 11 bases unmatched. In germline, CDR1 is WSHSY, CDR2 SAAADI. TCRdb's table, derived via immunoSEQ multiplex PCR, lists solely in-frame clones and lacks some. The profile shows about 270,000 clones, 65% to 90% of them singletons. The clonotype comes from a human donor in a cohort sampled during active COVID-19. This chain connects TRBV10-2 to TRBJ2-3; 8 bases match TRBD2. Sequencing input: peripheral blood. CDR3 amino acids: CASSETFLAGKADTQYF. CDR3 in DNA: TGCGCCAGCAGTGAGACTTTTCTAGCGGGTAAAGCAGATACGCAGTATTTT.